Shown below are 8 T cell receptor beta chains from a single sample sequenced in a study of T cell repertoires in cytomegalovirus infection. No antigen has been assigned to these receptors. TCRdb independently ran MiXCR on the reads; one entry per CDR3 protein. The sample consists of about 500,000 distinct CDR3 sequences, 33% of them appearing once. The source was cultured PBMCs, collected from culture after CMV antigen stimulation. These receptors were obtained from a human donor in good health (CMV status not recorded). Some clones in this sample may be carry-over from other donors' samples.

This clonotype was seen a handful of times. This chain uses TRBV5-4 with TRBJ2-2, with 12 bases identical to TRBD2. Germline V gene lookup returns CDR1 SGHNT and CDR2 YYREEE (reference sequence). V lost 1 base and J lost 3; bases outside the gene matches: 4. This CDR3 has 17 amino acids. DNA for the CDR3: TGTGCCAGCAGCTTGACTAGCGGGAGGAGGGACACCGGGGAGCTGTTTTTT. Translating gives CASSLTSGRRDTGELFF.

This clonotype was picked up many times. The rearrangement joins TRBV7-8 to TRBJ1-1; the D is unclear. This CDR3 region has 13 residues. Trimming shortened V by 3 bases and J by 1 base, and 6 bases separated the two germline ends. CDR1 is SGHVS, CDR2 FQNEAQ, per germline. For the CDR3, the DNA is TGTGCCAGCAGCTTCCGGAGGAACACTGAAGCTTTCTTT. It encodes CASSFRRNTEAFF.

The V call is TRBV18, the J call TRBJ2-2, with D possibly TRBD2 on 5 matching bases. The CDR3 covers 16 residues. V was pared by 3 bases and J by 4 bases, with 15 bases between. The germline gives CDR1 KGHSH, CDR2 LQKENI. CDR3 nucleotide sequence: TGTGCCAGCTCACCGTCAGAGGGAATGACCACCGGGGAGCTGTTTTTT. Translation: CASSPSEGMTTGELFF.

The chain combines TRBV7-2 with TRBJ2-7; TRBD2 aligns across 10 bases. From germline, CDR1 is SGHTA and CDR2 FQGNSA. V lost 1 base and J lost 4; bases outside the gene matches: 4. The CDR3 consists of 15 residues. The CDR3 nucleotides are TGTGCCAGCAGCTTAGGGCTAGCGGGAGTATACGAGCAGTACGTC. Amino acid sequence: CASSLGLAGVYEQYV.

This clonotype was observed a few times. V gene TRBV4-1 combines with J gene TRBJ1-6; D is unresolved. This CDR3 contains 17 residues. CDR1 is MGHRA and CDR2 is YSYEKL in the germline V gene. V dropped 4 bases and J dropped 0 bases, with 13 bases sitting between them. The CDR3 loop is CASSPPDGSSYNSPLHF. Here the CDR3 DNA reads TGCGCCAGCAGCCCCCCCGACGGGAGCTCCTATAATTCACCCCTCCACTTT.

The V gene is TRBV23-1, the J gene TRBJ2-1; 9 nucleotides align to TRBD2. TRBV23-1 is annotated as an ORF whose role is uncertain. V lost 11 bases and J lost 8; bases outside the gene matches: 13. The CDR3 has 14 amino acids. The CDR3 here is CAAQRLAAYDEQFF. The CDR3 DNA follows: TGCGCCGCCCAAAGACTAGCGGCTTATGATGAGCAGTTCTTC.

This clonotype has just one count. The chain joins TRBV2 to TRBJ2-5; D is possibly TRBD1 or TRBD2 (6 bases each). The V and J ends lost 11 bases and 3 bases respectively, with 16 bases between them. This CDR3 has 13 amino acids. Germline CDR1 SNHLY, CDR2 FYNNEI. The CDR3 DNA reads TGTGCCGGGAAAGGGGGGCGGGAAGAGACCCAGTACTTC. Its translation is CAGKGGREETQYF.

The chain is built from TRBV5-1 and TRBJ2-3; TRBD2 matches at 9 bases. The CDR3 runs 16 residues. Trimming took 4 bases from V and 2 from J; bases not matched to a gene: 8. Germline V lookup: CDR1 SGHRS, CDR2 YFSETQ. Here the CDR3 reads CASSGGLAVNTDTQYF. The CDR3 DNA sequence: TGCGCCAGCAGCGGGGGACTAGCTGTCAACACAGATACGCAGTATTTT.